The present TCR beta chain was sequenced within a study of memory CD4+ T cells and cytomegalovirus serostatus. Profiled with immunoSEQ multiplex PCR; TCRdb holds only in-frame clones, not every one. This sample has under 55,000 clones, with 78% found just once. Single viable CD3+CD4+CD8-CD45RO+ cells were sorted as the memory CD4+ T cells. The sequence was collected from an adult in good health and CMV-seronegative. Sequencing input: memory CD4+ T cells from blood.

The CDR3 sequence is CASSLSGTGYGYTF. CDR3 nucleotide sequence: TGTGCCAGCAGCTTATCAGGGACGGGATATGGCTACACCTTC. This chain connects TRBV11-2 to TRBJ1-2, with a tentative D call TRBD1 (5 bases). Germline V gene data show CDR1 as SGHAT and CDR2 as FQNNGV. The CDR3 runs 14 residues. The V gene lost 2 bases and the J gene lost 5 bases, with 12 bases spanning the gap.